This T cell receptor beta chain came from a study of low-dose radiotherapy and immunotherapy resistance in tumors. As for the study in general: One day prior to radiation and immunotherapy, intravenous cyclophosphamide at 200 mg/m2 was given, repeated every two weeks. A dose of 300 mg of oral aspirin was taken by patients daily for four cycles from cycle 1 day 1.

CDR1 and CDR2 (germline): MNHNS, SASEGT. V lost 10 bases, J lost 1 base, and 6 bases lay in between. CDR3 length: 11 residues. TRAV- and TRBV-specific primers primed first-strand cDNA, covering alpha and beta chains. PCR amplification of the TCRs was performed with Phusion for approximately 20 PCR cycles, and it relied on a constant-region primer together with a V-primer adapter. TCRdb re-called the reads through MiXCR, storing one row per CDR3 protein. This sample yields some 100,000 distinct CDR3 sequences, of which about a fifth are seen a single time; roughly 4.3% belongs to the top ten. There are many counts of this clonotype. The time point was: after trial treatment. Documented treatment: LDRT plus nivolumab, ipilimumab, low-dose cyclophosphamide and aspirin (RACIN trial).

This clonotype originated in a male donor with prostate cancer. The specimen comprised PBMCs, sampled after low-dose radiotherapy plus immunotherapy. This chain uses TRBV6-1 with TRBJ2-3; D unresolved. CDR3: CATEGTDTQYF. The CDR3 DNA sequence: TGTGCCACCGAGGGCACAGATACGCAGTATTTT.